This T cell receptor beta chain was sequenced for a study of T cell repertoires in ileal Crohn's disease. Turning to the study itself: Approximately 35% were active smokers at surgery; median disease duration was around 7.9 years. About half received postoperative treatment, about ten with thiopurines and around 17 anti-TNF.

The method was immunoSEQ multiplex PCR; TCRdb's version includes in-frame clones alone and lacks a portion of them. Of around 17,000 clones detected, about 86% appear once; the ten largest clones hold around 5.5%. V gave up 0 bases and J gave up 1 base, with 9 bases separating them. Germline V gives CDR1 MGHRA, CDR2 YSYEKL. CDR3 length: 15 amino acids. The sample taken for sequencing was ileal tissue. The source is an adult with Crohn's disease. The chain is built from TRBV4-1 and TRBJ1-1; D gene uncertain. The CDR3 coding sequence is TGCGCCAGCAGCCAAGATAGTGGGCCGAACACTGAAGCTTTCTTT. This gives the protein CASSQDSGPNTEAFF.